These 5 T cell receptor beta chains came from one sample sequenced in a study of long-term antiretroviral therapy in people with HIV. The assay, immunoSEQ v3.0, was run at survey level. Sequenced by immunoSEQ multiplex PCR; TCRdb stores in-frame clones only, minus some. The sample consists of 30,000 to 40,000 clones, around 94% of them appearing once. The source material was unsorted PBMCs, sampled 4.1 years after starting antiretroviral therapy. The receptors come from a woman in her fifties or sixties with HIV.

This clone was seen a single time. This chain connects TRBV5-6 to TRBJ1-5; TRBD1 might be the D (6 bases). Trimming took 5 bases from V and 7 from J, leaving 22 bases between them. The CDR3 loop spans 16 amino acids. Per the germline V gene, CDR1 is SGHDT and CDR2 is YYEEEE. DNA for the CDR3: TGTGCCAGCAGTCTTGGGGGCCGGACAGAGAGACAGCCCCAGCATTTT. It translates to CASSLGGRTERQPQHF.

The chain is built from TRBV6-4 and TRBJ2-3, with 9 positions matching TRBD2. The ends lost 0 bases at V and 3 bases at J; junction bases unmatched: 4. This CDR3 contains 16 residues. Germline CDR1 MRHNA, CDR2 SNTAGT. CDR3 in amino acids: CASSDSTAGGTDTQYF. CDR3 bases: TGTGCCAGCAGTGACTCGACCGCGGGGGGGACAGATACGCAGTATTTT.

The chain couples TRBV11-1 to TRBJ1-1, with 7 positions matching TRBD1. J gave up 3 bases and V 3 bases, and 4 bases lay outside the gene matches. The CDR3 runs to 14 residues. Germline V gene sequence: CDR1 SGHAT, CDR2 FQDESV (reference sequence). The CDR3 bases are TGTGCCAGCAGCTTGGGCCAGGGGGACACTGAAGCTTTCTTT. It is translated as CASSLGQGDTEAFF.

CDR3 sequence reads: CSVDRIKSGETQYF. CDR3 DNA sequence: TGCAGCGTTGACCGGATTAAATCGGGGGAGACCCAGTACTTC. The chain employs TRBV29-1 and TRBJ2-5; perhaps TRBD2 as D (5 bases). Trimming pared 3 bases from V and 5 bases from J, leaving 16 bases between. Germline V lookup: CDR1 SQVTM, CDR2 ANQGSEA. The length of the CDR3 is 14 residues.

The chain has TRBV30 and TRBJ1-1; D remains ambiguous. CDR1 is GTSNPN and CDR2 is SVGIG in the germline V gene (reference sequence). Deletions cut 0 bases from V and 3 bases from J, with 8 bases between. The CDR3 loop spans 13 amino acids. CDR3 in amino acids: CAWSVPGYTEAFF. The CDR3 DNA follows: TGTGCCTGGAGTGTACCGGGGTACACTGAAGCTTTCTTT.